The T cell receptor (beta chain) under discussion was sequenced for a study of blood T cells in healthy people across ages. Findings and caveats of the study: Unsorted PBMCs ruled out conclusive naive versus antigen-experienced comparison. In these data, TCR beta diversity tracked strongly with naive T cell percentage.

Trimming took 3 bases from V and 6 from J, leaving 17 bases between them. The CDR3 contains 15 residues. For the second PCR, which ran for 7 to 11 cycles, a sample-barcoded 5' primer and a J-beta primer mix were used. One entry per CDR3 protein results from TCRdb running MiXCR on the 5' RACE reads. The sample holds some 640,000 distinct CDR3 sequences, about 30% seen once. This clonotype appeared many times. Its antigen remains unidentified. Sequencing was done on a sample of blood. The rearrangement uses TRBV12-3 or TRBV12-4 and TRBJ1-1; possibly TRBD1 for D (6 bases). The source of this sequence is an elderly woman in good health. CDR3 sequence: CASSFDLQGIPEAFF. In DNA form, the CDR3 reads TGTGCCAGCAGTTTTGACCTACAGGGAATCCCTGAAGCTTTCTTT.